The source of this TCR beta chain is a study of early T cells in non-severe SARS-CoV-2 infection. Study context: From unsorted whole blood, bulk RNA was sequenced, and the chains remained unpaired.

Study observations and caveats: Reliance on VDJdb matching favored anti-spike CD8 responses; private and CD4 specificities were missed.

Many counts were recorded for this clonotype. The target antigen is unknown. The library protocol tagged individual cDNA molecules with unique molecular identifiers. TCRdb reanalysed the 5' RACE reads using MiXCR and keeps one entry per CDR3 protein. This sample has 30,000 to 40,000 distinct CDR3 sequences, with over 6% found just once. Trimming cost V 8 bases and J 5 bases, with 4 bases left between them. Germline V gene data show CDR1 as SNHLY and CDR2 as FYNNEI. There are 10 residues in the CDR3. The source was whole blood, collected at baseline. The chain carries TRBV2 and TRBJ2-1; no clear D. The clonotype originates from an adult who was a healthcare worker with PCR-confirmed SARS-CoV-2 infection or an uninfected control (not recorded which). Here the CDR3 DNA reads TGTGCCAGCGACAACAATGAGCAGTTCTTC. Protein: CASDNNEQFF.